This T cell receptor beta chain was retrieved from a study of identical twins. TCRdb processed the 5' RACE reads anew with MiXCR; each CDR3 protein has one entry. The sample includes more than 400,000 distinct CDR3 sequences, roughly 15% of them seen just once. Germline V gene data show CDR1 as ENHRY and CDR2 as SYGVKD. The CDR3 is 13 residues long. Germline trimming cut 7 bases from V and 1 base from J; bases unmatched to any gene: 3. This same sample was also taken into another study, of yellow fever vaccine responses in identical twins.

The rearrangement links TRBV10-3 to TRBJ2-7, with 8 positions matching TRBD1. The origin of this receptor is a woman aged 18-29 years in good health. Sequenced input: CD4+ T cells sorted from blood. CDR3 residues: CAITRDRSYEQYF. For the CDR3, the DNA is TGTGCCATCACCAGGGACAGGTCCTACGAGCAGTACTTC.